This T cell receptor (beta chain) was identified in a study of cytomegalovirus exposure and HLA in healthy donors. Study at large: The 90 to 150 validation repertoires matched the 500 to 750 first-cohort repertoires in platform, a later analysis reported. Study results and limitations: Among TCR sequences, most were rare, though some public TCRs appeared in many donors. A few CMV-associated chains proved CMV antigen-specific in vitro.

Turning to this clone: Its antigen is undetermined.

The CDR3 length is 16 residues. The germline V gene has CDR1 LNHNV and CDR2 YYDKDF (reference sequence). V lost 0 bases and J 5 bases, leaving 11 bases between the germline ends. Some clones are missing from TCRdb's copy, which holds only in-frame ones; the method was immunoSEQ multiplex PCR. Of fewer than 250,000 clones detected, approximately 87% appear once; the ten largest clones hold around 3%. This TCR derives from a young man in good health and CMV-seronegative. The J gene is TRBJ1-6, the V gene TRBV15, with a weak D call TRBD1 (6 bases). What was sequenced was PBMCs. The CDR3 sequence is CATSRDRQGNNSPLHF. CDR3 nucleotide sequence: TGTGCCACCAGCAGAGATAGGCAGGGGAATAATTCACCCCTCCACTTT.